This entry lists 22 T cell receptor beta chains sequenced from one sample in a study of cytomegalovirus exposure and HLA in healthy donors. 13 Jbeta primers and 60 Vbeta primers were used for the PCR. Assay: immunoSEQ multiplex PCR; the TCRdb copy retains only in-frame clones and omits some. This table has more than 150,000 clones, around 78% appearing once. Sequenced input: PBMCs. Every receptor here comes from a woman in her 40s in good health and CMV-seropositive.

J is TRBJ2-7 and V is TRBV27; a possible D gene is TRBD1 (5 bases). Germline V gene lookup returns CDR1 MNHEY and CDR2 SMNVEV (reference sequence). V shed 8 bases and J shed 6 bases, with 20 bases lying between them. The CDR3 extends over 14 amino acids. The CDR3 sequence: CASASGQGLREQYF. CDR3 coding DNA: TGTGCCAGCGCTTCAGGGCAGGGTCTCCGCGAGCAGTACTTC.

CDR3 protein: CATRYPAGQPNTGELFF. For the CDR3, the DNA is TGTGCCACCAGATACCCCGCGGGACAGCCAAACACCGGGGAGCTGTTTTTT. The gene calls are TRBV28 and TRBJ2-2; the D gene is possibly TRBD1 (7 bases). Trimming removed 10 bases at V and 2 bases at J, with 23 bases between. CDR1 is MDHEN and CDR2 is SYDVKM in the germline V gene. There are 17 residues in the CDR3.

J is TRBJ2-3 and V is TRBV5-6; 7 nucleotides agree with TRBD2. V was clipped by 4 bases and J by 2 bases; unmatched bases: 7. From germline, CDR1 is SGHDT and CDR2 YYEEEE. This CDR3 spans 15 amino acids. The CDR3: CASSGRGFYTDTQYF. The CDR3 bases are TGTGCCAGCAGCGGGAGGGGCTTCTACACAGATACGCAGTATTTT.

V usage is TRBV6-1 and J usage is TRBJ2-7; D is perhaps TRBD1 (7 bases). This CDR3 is built from 13 residues. Germline V lookup: CDR1 MNHNS, CDR2 SASEGT. V dropped 8 bases and J dropped 2 bases, with 13 bases sitting between them. DNA for the CDR3: TGTGCCAGCTTGCAGGGGGGAACCTACGAGCAGTACTTC. Protein: CASLQGGTYEQYF.

The V and J genes are TRBV18 and TRBJ2-7; 8 bases agree with TRBD1. With V trimmed by 3 bases and J by 2 bases, 3 bases remained unmatched. CDR3 length equals 14 residues. Germline V gene lookup returns CDR1 KGHSH and CDR2 LQKENI. The CDR3 DNA reads TGTGCCAGCTCACCCGAGACAGGGGCCTACGAGCAGTACTTC. Its translation: CASSPETGAYEQYF.

The gene calls are TRBV19 and TRBJ2-3; 12 bases agree with TRBD2. The V and J ends lost 4 bases and 2 bases, in that order; junction bases with no gene match: 16. This CDR3 is built from 20 residues. Germline V gene data show CDR1 as LNHDA and CDR2 as SQIVND (reference sequence). The CDR3 DNA reads TGTGCCAGTAGTACCCCCCTGCGGGCTAGCGGGGGGGCTCCCACAGATACGCAGTATTTT. Translating gives CASSTPLRASGGAPTDTQYF. The whole variable domain, filled in from reference TRBV19 and TRBJ2-3, reads DGGITQSPKYLFRKEGQNVTLSCEQNLNHDAMYWYRQDPGQGLRLIYYSQIVNDFQKGDIAEGYSVSREKKESFPLTVTSAQKNPTAFYLCASSTPLRASGGAPTDTQYFGPGTRLTVL.

The J gene is TRBJ1-4, the V gene TRBV5-4, with a weak D call TRBD1 (6 bases). The germline CDR1 and CDR2 sequences are SGHNT and YYREEE (reference sequence). V was trimmed by 3 bases and J by 5 bases, leaving 17 bases between them. This CDR3 comprises 16 residues. CDR3 sequence reads: CASSSPYRDGNEKLFF. CDR3 DNA: TGTGCCAGCAGCTCTCCATACAGGGATGGAAATGAAAAACTGTTTTTT.

This clone was seen a handful of times. The gene calls are TRBV9 and TRBJ1-6, with D possibly TRBD1 on 6 matching bases. V dropped 4 bases and J dropped 8 bases, with 22 bases sitting between them. The CDR3 runs 17 residues. CDR1 and CDR2 (germline): SGDLS, YYNGEE. The CDR3 region has the DNA TGTGCCAGCAGCCCCGCCGGAGCCGGGACACTAGATTCACCCCTCCACTTT. It is translated as CASSPAGAGTLDSPLHF. The variable domain in full, completed from reference TRBV9 and TRBJ1-6, reads DSGVTQTPKHLITATGQRVTLRCSPRSGDLSVYWYQQSLDQGLQFLIQYYNGEERAKGNILERFSAQQFPDLHSELNLSSLELGDSALYFCASSPAGAGTLDSPLHFGNGTRLTVT.

Comment on this clone: Its ends do not fully match the called genes, so a read error is possible. This chain links TRBV7-9 with TRBJ2-6; perhaps TRBD1 as D (6 bases). Germline CDR1 and CDR2: SEHNR and FQNEAQ (reference sequence). The CDR3 is made up of 16 amino acids. This CDR3 is CSSSPRGQSGANGLTF. In DNA form, the CDR3 reads TGTTCCAGCAGCCCTCGCGGACAGTCTGGGGCCAACGGCCTGACTTTC.

Note on this clone: This probably arose from a read error, given a far larger clone one base away. The rearrangement joins TRBV4-2 to TRBJ2-7, with 10 bases fitting TRBD1. In germline, CDR1 is LGHNA, CDR2 YNFKEQ. Losses at the gene ends were 0 bases for V and 0 bases for J; bases not matched to a gene: 2. This CDR3 comprises 16 residues. Here the CDR3 DNA reads TGTGCCAGCAGCCAAGACCGGACAGGGGGCTCCTACGAGCAGTACTTC. Translated, it gives CASSQDRTGGSYEQYF.

The chain joins TRBV16 to TRBJ1-5; D gene unclear. V shed 0 bases and J shed 4 bases, with 7 bases lying between them. The CDR3 consists of 14 residues. Germline CDR1 is KGHSY and CDR2 is FQNENV. The CDR3 protein is CASSQSNTNQPQHF. Here the CDR3 DNA reads TGTGCCAGCAGCCAATCCAACACGAATCAGCCCCAGCATTTT.

With respect to this clone: One end of the junction does not line up with germline, which may come from a read error. In the same sample, other DNA sequences code for this CDR3. The rearrangement uses TRBV2 and TRBJ2-3; 8 bases agree with TRBD1. Germline V lookup: CDR1 SNHLY, CDR2 FYNNEI. The CDR3 spans 18 residues. CDR3 DNA sequence: TGCGCCAGCAGGCGAGGGACAGGAGGACAAGGTGCCACAGATACGCAGTATTTT. It is translated as CASRRGTGGQGATDTQYF.

V usage is TRBV7-9 and J usage is TRBJ2-2; 7 bases are shared with TRBD1. The CDR3 is made up of 13 amino acids. V trimming: 10 bases; J trimming: 2 bases; junction bases outside the gene matches: 4. Germline loops: CDR1 SEHNR, CDR2 FQNEAQ (reference sequence). CDR3 nucleotide sequence: TGTGCCACGGGACAGTTTAACACCGGGGAGCTGTTTTTT. This encodes CATGQFNTGELFF.

This sequence joins TRBV30 and TRBJ1-6; a weak D match, TRBD1 (5 bases). Germline assignment: CDR1 GTSNPN and CDR2 SVGIG (reference sequence). The CDR3 consists of 14 residues. Trimming cost V 3 bases and J 12 bases, with 18 bases left between them. DNA for the CDR3: TGTGCCTGGAGCCAAAATCGGGGGATGAGACCCCTCCACTTT. Translation gives CAWSQNRGMRPLHF.

This clone was seen more than once but under ten times. The rearrangement uses TRBV2 and TRBJ1-2; TRBD1 matches 7 bases. This CDR3 is 15 amino acids long. CDR1 is SNHLY, CDR2 FYNNEI, per germline. Unmatched junction bases numbered 13, after V lost 4 bases and J lost 8 bases. CDR3 coding DNA: TGTGCCAGCAGTGTTAGTGAGGGGGCTGCGAAAGGCTACACCTTC. Its protein product is CASSVSEGAAKGYTF.

The chain carries TRBV28 and TRBJ1-2, with 9 bases matching TRBD1. This CDR3 spans 16 amino acids. Looked up from germline, CDR1 is MDHEN and CDR2 is SYDVKM. Unmatched junction bases numbered 13, after V lost 5 bases and J lost 6 bases. DNA of the CDR3: TGTGCCAGCAGTCAAGCGACCCCCGGGACAGGGAATGGCTACACCTTC. Translated, it gives CASSQATPGTGNGYTF.

The J gene is TRBJ2-2, the V gene TRBV19, with a weak D call TRBD1 (5 bases). Germline CDR1 LNHDA, CDR2 SQIVND (reference sequence). With 1 base removed from V and 3 bases from J, the gap between germline ends came to 9 bases. This CDR3 is built from 15 residues. This CDR3 reads CASSIGAGYTGELFF. The DNA of the CDR3 is TGTGCCAGTAGTATAGGGGCAGGGTACACCGGGGAGCTGTTTTTT. The entire variable domain, with the rest obtained from reference TRBV19 and TRBJ2-2, is as follows: DGGITQSPKYLFRKEGQNVTLSCEQNLNHDAMYWYRQDPGQGLRLIYYSQIVNDFQKGDIAEGYSVSREKKESFPLTVTSAQKNPTAFYLCASSIGAGYTGELFFGEGSRLTVL.

Written as DNA, the CDR3 is TGTGCCAGCAGCGAAGAGGGGGACTATGGCTACACCTTC. As protein: CASSEEGDYGYTF. The genes are TRBV7-8 and TRBJ1-2, with D tentatively TRBD1 (6 bases). Germline CDR1 SGHVS, CDR2 FQNEAQ. Trimming took 5 bases from V and 3 from J, leaving 10 bases between them. This CDR3 comprises 13 residues.

Details on this clone: Other nucleotide sequences in the sample specify the same CDR3. The CDR3 DNA sequence: TGCAGCGTGGACAGGGGCGGAGAGACCCAGTACTTC. This sequence encodes CSVDRGGETQYF. V gene TRBV29-1 combines with J gene TRBJ2-5, with 9 bases aligning to TRBD1. Germline values: CDR1 SQVTM, CDR2 ANQGSEA. This CDR3 spans 12 amino acids. With V trimmed by 6 bases and J by 4 bases, 3 bases remained unmatched.

The rearrangement joins TRBV4-3 to TRBJ1-2; 7 positions agree with TRBD1. Germline trimming cut 0 bases from V and 3 bases from J; bases unmatched to any gene: 4. CDR1 and CDR2 (germline): LGHNA, YSLEER. The length of the CDR3 is 15 residues. DNA for the CDR3: TGCGCCAGCAGCCAAGATCTGGGACAGCACTATGGCTACACCTTC. This translates into CASSQDLGQHYGYTF.

The V call is TRBV5-4, the J call TRBJ2-1; 8 bases are a match to TRBD1. Germline CDR1 is SGHNT and CDR2 is YYREEE (reference sequence). CDR3 length: 18 residues. V lost 0 bases and J lost 5; bases outside the gene matches: 13. CDR3 region: CASSLEVFRQGRNNEQFF. The CDR3 DNA follows: TGTGCCAGCAGCTTGGAGGTGTTTAGACAGGGGCGCAACAATGAGCAGTTCTTC.

As for this clone: Sequence at one end of the junction differs from germline and may be a read error. This rearrangement joins TRBV6-6 to TRBJ1-6; 11 bases agree with TRBD1. The CDR3 totals 16 residues. Germline CDR1 MNHNY, CDR2 SVGAGI (reference sequence). CDR3 sequence reads: CASSAGTGGYSSPLHF. DNA for the CDR3: TGTGCCAGCAGCGCCGGGACAGGGGGTTATAGTTCACCCCTCCACTTT.